This T cell receptor (beta chain) was identified during a study of cytotoxic CD8 clonotypes in ibrutinib-treated CLL. Study-level points and caveats: Clonality showed a rise at ibrutinib response that reversed toward baseline at progression. Treatment left the uncommon public clonotypes either contracted or stable in frequency. Baseline clonality exceeded age-matched healthy donors and tracked circulating CD8+ T-cell counts.

The V end lost 1 base, the J end lost 1 base, and 4 bases lay between the germline ends. The CDR3 has 13 residues. CDR1 SEHNR and CDR2 FQNEAQ come from the germline V gene (reference sequence). Produced via immunoSEQ multiplex PCR; TCRdb's table is partial and in-frame only. This table holds about 300,000 clones, under 70% found once. Ten or more counts support this clone. Its antigen is not identified. The sample contains more than one DNA sequence encoding this CDR3. Specimen: PBMCs, collected after 36 months of ibrutinib treatment. This TCR was sampled from a human donor with chronic lymphocytic leukemia. The chain recombines TRBV7-9 with TRBJ1-1; the D is unclear. CDR3 loop: CASSLEGNTEAFF. The CDR3 DNA sequence: TGTGCCAGCAGCTTAGAAGGGAACACTGAAGCTTTCTTT.